The following is a T cell receptor (beta chain) sequence with its context. The antigen is not known. This sample was included in a study of OX40 agonist ivuxolimab in advanced cancers. Study information: Under the entry rules, prior anti-PD-1, anti-PD-L1 or anti-CTLA-4 therapy was allowed, and about 40% had some.

General observations from the study: On average, CD8+ T cells had more expanded clones than CD4+.

CDR1 and CDR2 from the germline V gene are MDHEN and SYDVKM. The CDR3 sequence is 16 residues long. V lost 3 bases to trimming and J lost 4 bases, with 18 bases between them. The assay was immunoSEQ multiplex PCR, and TCRdb's table has in-frame clones only and misses some. This table has about 66,000 clones, less than 90% appearing once. This TCR came from an adult with an advanced solid tumor such as melanoma, head and neck, liver or kidney cancer. This sequence joins TRBV28 and TRBJ1-1; tentatively, D is TRBD1 (6 bases). The sample here was CD4+ or CD8+ T cells sorted from blood, taken in a trial of the OX40 agonist ivuxolimab. CDR3 sequence: CASSLSPSRGGTEAFF. CDR3 nucleotides: TGTGCCAGCAGTTTGTCCCCTTCTAGGGGGGGCACTGAAGCTTTCTTT.